The 15 T cell receptor beta chains in this list originate from one sample, sequenced in a study of T cells in localized non-small cell lung cancer. Assay used: immunoSEQ multiplex PCR; TCRdb lists only in-frame clones, some missing. There are 20,000 or so clones in the sample; 80% to 90% occur only once, and 5.5% to 8% lies in the top ten. The source was peripheral blood, collected before any cancer treatment. Source of these receptors: an older male donor with stage I squamous cell lung carcinoma.

The chain links TRBV23-1 to TRBJ1-1, with D maybe TRBD1 (6 bases). TRBV23-1 carries the ORF label, with uncertain function. V was trimmed by 7 bases and J by 1 base, leaving 16 bases between them. The CDR3 covers 15 residues. For the CDR3, the DNA is TGCGCCAGCAAGGGGGGGGAGATAGGGAACACTGAAGCTTTCTTT. Its protein is CASKGGEIGNTEAFF.

The rearrangement joins TRBV19 to TRBJ2-5, with D perhaps matching TRBD2 (7 bases). The CDR3 length is 16 residues. Germline V gene data show CDR1 as LNHDA and CDR2 as SQIVND (reference sequence). The V gene lost 2 bases and the J gene lost 4 bases, with 17 bases spanning the gap. The CDR3 coding sequence is TGTGCCAGTAGTATATTCGGGGGGCGAAGGGTAGAGACCCAGTACTTC. Encoded protein: CASSIFGGRRVETQYF.

About this clone itself: Other DNA sequences from this sample encode an identical CDR3 as well. V gene TRBV5-6 combines with J gene TRBJ2-2, with no clear D. The germline V gene has CDR1 SGHDT and CDR2 YYEEEE. V shed 0 bases and J shed 0 bases, with 6 bases lying between them. This CDR3 spans 15 amino acids. Here the CDR3 reads CASSLGGTNTGELFF. The CDR3 DNA sequence: TGTGCCAGCAGCTTGGGGGGTACGAACACCGGGGAGCTGTTTTTT.

J is TRBJ1-3 and V is TRBV4-2, with D hard to call. Germline V CDR1 and CDR2: LGHNA, YNFKEQ. V was clipped by 5 bases and J by 1 base, with 9 bases between them. CDR3 size: 14 residues. In DNA form, the CDR3 reads TGTGCCAGCAGCTTCGGCTTATCTGGAAACACCATATATTTT. It specifies CASSFGLSGNTIYF.

The rearrangement links TRBV13 to TRBJ2-7; 10 bases line up with TRBD2. Trimming at V came to 5 bases and at J to 5 bases, leaving 6 bases not matched to a gene. The V gene's germline CDR1 is PRHDT and CDR2 FYEKMQ (reference sequence). The CDR3 spans 14 residues. The CDR3 spells CASSPGLATNEQYF. DNA for the CDR3: TGTGCCAGCAGCCCGGGACTAGCGACCAACGAGCAGTACTTC.

V usage is TRBV28 and J usage is TRBJ2-1, with D possibly matching TRBD1 (5 bases). Trimming took 3 bases from V and 8 from J, leaving 14 bases between them. Germline-derived CDR1 and CDR2 are MDHEN and SYDVKM. The CDR3 covers 14 residues. The CDR3 DNA is TGTGCCAGCAGTTTTGTCCAGGGTACCGATGAGCAGTTCTTC. This translates into CASSFVQGTDEQFF.

The rearrangement links TRBV5-1 to TRBJ1-2, with D possibly being TRBD1 (5 bases). The CDR3 is 14 amino acids. Trimming removed 0 bases from V and 3 bases from J, with 9 bases in between. CDR1 is SGHRS, CDR2 YFSETQ, per germline. The CDR3 nucleotides are TGCGCCAGCAGCTTGGAACGGGACTACTATGGCTACACCTTC. It translates to CASSLERDYYGYTF.

In its sample, this clone was seen once. The V gene is TRBV5-6, the J gene TRBJ2-1; D not certain. The CDR3 consists of 17 residues. The V gene's germline CDR1 is SGHDT and CDR2 YYEEEE. V lost 1 base and J 4 bases, leaving 18 bases between the germline ends. Here the CDR3 DNA reads TGTGCCAGCAGCTTGTATCGTAGGACGGGTACTTACAATGAGCAGTTCTTC. This encodes CASSLYRRTGTYNEQFF. Full variable domain (remainder filled in from reference TRBV5-6 and TRBJ2-1): DAGVTQSPTHLIKTRGQQVTLRCSPKSGHDTVSWYQQALGQGPQFIFQYYEEEERQRGNFPDRFSGHQFPNYSSELNVNALLLGDSALYLCASSLYRRTGTYNEQFFGPGTRLTVL.

V usage is TRBV2 and J usage is TRBJ1-1; D not certain. The germline gives CDR1 SNHLY, CDR2 FYNNEI. Trimming left V 6 bases short and J 5 bases short, with 16 bases between. This CDR3 comprises 14 residues. The CDR3 region has the DNA TGTGCCAGCAGCCTATATAGGACGGGAACTGAAGCTTTCTTT. Amino acids: CASSLYRTGTEAFF.

The V and J genes are TRBV7-9 and TRBJ2-7, with 9 bases lining up with TRBD1. This CDR3 has 14 amino acids. The junction had 9 bases not matched to a gene; V was cut back by 6 bases and J by 6 bases. Germline V gene sequence: CDR1 SEHNR, CDR2 FQNEAQ (reference sequence). The DNA for the CDR3 is TGTGCCAGCAGTATAACAGGGGGCTCTTCCGAGCAGTACTTC. Its translation is CASSITGGSSEQYF.

This clone showed up just a few times. This chain uses TRBV30 with TRBJ2-3; D unresolved. Trimming pared 4 bases from V and 3 bases from J, leaving 5 bases between. In germline, CDR1 is GTSNPN, CDR2 SVGIG (reference sequence). The CDR3 is made up of 11 amino acids. The CDR3 here is CAWTGTDTQYF. CDR3 coding DNA: TGTGCCTGGACAGGAACAGATACGCAGTATTTT.

This clone has just one count. This sample includes further DNA sequences coding for the same CDR3. This chain links TRBV4-2 with TRBJ2-7; 8 positions agree with TRBD2. Germline V CDR1 and CDR2: LGHNA, YNFKEQ. With V trimmed by 4 bases and J by 4 bases, 6 bases remained unmatched. This CDR3 contains 14 residues. This CDR3 is CASSPGGLSYEQYF. The CDR3 nucleotides read TGTGCCAGCAGCCCGGGAGGGCTGTCGTACGAGCAGTACTTC.

The chain couples TRBV18 to TRBJ1-5; no definite D call. This CDR3 comprises 15 residues. The germline V and J ends were trimmed by 6 bases and 3 bases, with 15 bases remaining between them. Germline values: CDR1 KGHSH, CDR2 LQKENI. In DNA, the CDR3 is TGTGCCAGCTCCCAAAGCTCGAGGGACAATCAGCCCCAGCATTTT. Translation: CASSQSSRDNQPQHF.

This sequence joins TRBV6-5 and TRBJ2-1; unclear D gene. Germline V gene data show CDR1 as MNHEY and CDR2 as SVGAGI. The CDR3 is made up of 14 amino acids. Trimming shortened V by 0 bases and J by 7 bases, and 10 bases separated the two germline ends. CDR3: CASSYSQTRNEQFF. The DNA of the CDR3 is TGTGCCAGCAGTTACTCTCAGACACGGAATGAGCAGTTCTTC.

CDR3 loop: CASSAGTGIGEQFF. The CDR3 DNA follows: TGTGCCAGCAGCGCCGGGACAGGGATAGGTGAGCAGTTCTTC. The V call is TRBV9, the J call TRBJ2-1; 9 bases fit TRBD1. The CDR3 is 14 amino acids. V shed 3 bases, J shed 9 bases, and the junction held 7 bases outside the gene matches. The germline CDR1 and CDR2 sequences are SGDLS and YYNGEE.